The source of this T cell receptor beta chain is a study of CD8 T cells in ankylosing spondylitis. Study outcomes and limitations: Some of these motif variants have turned up before, in reports on reactive arthritis synovial fluid and blood. Ankylosing spondylitis blood seemed to carry a telltale TCR beta motif made of fewer than ten highly homologous variants. Relatively rare in peripheral blood, disease-linked clones were also CD8+.

Quantitative molecular-barcoded 5'-RACE generated the TCR beta libraries. Using its own MiXCR run on the 5' RACE reads, TCRdb lists one record per CDR3 protein. The sample carries 250,000 to 300,000 distinct CDR3 sequences, 15% to 20% recorded once. About this clonotype itself: Its antigen is unknown.

Germline CDR1 SGHVS, CDR2 FQNEAQ. There are 15 residues in the CDR3. J lost 6 bases, V lost 1 base, and 4 bases had no gene match. V usage is TRBV7-8 and J usage is TRBJ2-7; TRBD2 matches 12 bases. What was sequenced was blood, either unsorted or a sorted T cell fraction (not recorded which). The TCR was taken from a male donor with ankylosing spondylitis or in good health (not recorded which). CDR3 sequence (DNA): TGTGCCAGCAGCTTAGGACTAGCGGGAGTAAGCGAGCAGTACGTC. It yields the protein CASSLGLAGVSEQYV.